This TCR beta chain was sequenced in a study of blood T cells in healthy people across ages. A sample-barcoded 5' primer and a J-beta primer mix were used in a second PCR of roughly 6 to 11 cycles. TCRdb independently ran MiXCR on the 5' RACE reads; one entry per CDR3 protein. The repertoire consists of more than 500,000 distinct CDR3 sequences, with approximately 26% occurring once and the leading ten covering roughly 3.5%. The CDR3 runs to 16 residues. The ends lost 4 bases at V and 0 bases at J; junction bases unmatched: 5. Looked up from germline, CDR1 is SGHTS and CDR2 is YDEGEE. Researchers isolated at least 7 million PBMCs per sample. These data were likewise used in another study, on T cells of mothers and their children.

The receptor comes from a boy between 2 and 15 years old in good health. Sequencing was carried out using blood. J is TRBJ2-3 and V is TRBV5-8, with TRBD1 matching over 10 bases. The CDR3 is CASSLDRGRSTDTQYF. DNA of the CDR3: TGTGCCAGCAGCCTCGACAGGGGGCGTAGCACAGATACGCAGTATTTT.